Each of the 22 T cell receptor beta chains below was sequenced from the same sample in a study of neoadjuvant anti-PD-1 for oral cavity cancer. Assay used: immunoSEQ multiplex PCR; TCRdb lists only in-frame clones, some missing. The sample carries some 71,000 clones, approximately 82% recorded once. Sequencing was performed on PBMCs, taken before nivolumab (anti-PD-1) treatment. Receptors originate from a person between 35 and 79 years old with oral cavity squamous cell carcinoma.

The chain joins TRBV5-1 to TRBJ2-7; 8 bases align to TRBD1. The germline V gene encodes CDR1 SGHRS and CDR2 YFSETQ. Trimming removed 6 bases from V and 1 base from J; junction bases left unmatched: 6. The CDR3 is made up of 14 amino acids. CDR3 nucleotide sequence: TGCGCCAGCAAATCACAGGGGGATTCCTACGAGCAGTACTTC. Translated: CASKSQGDSYEQYF.

A few counts support this clone. This chain joins TRBV4-1 and TRBJ1-2; D not certain. The CDR3 contains 15 residues. The V and J ends lost 2 bases and 3 bases respectively, with 13 bases between them. CDR1 is MGHRA, CDR2 YSYEKL, per germline. The CDR3 coding sequence is TGCGCCAGCAGCCAAACCCCGTCGATGGACTATGGCTACACCTTC. Encoded protein: CASSQTPSMDYGYTF.

The V gene is TRBV7-3, the J gene TRBJ2-3, with TRBD2 matching over 11 bases. J was trimmed by 4 bases and V by 8 bases; bases with no gene match: 14. The CDR3 contains 17 residues. CDR1 is SGHTA, CDR2 FQGTGA, per germline. Written as DNA, the CDR3 is TGTGCCAGCGCCCCCTATGGAGTAGCGGGGGGGGCAGATACGCAGTATTTT. Its translation is CASAPYGVAGGADTQYF.

The chain has TRBV7-6 and TRBJ1-1; no clear D gene. This CDR3 spans 14 amino acids. Germline values: CDR1 SGHVS, CDR2 FNYEAQ. The V and J ends lost 1 base and 1 base respectively, with 7 bases between them. CDR3 in amino acids: CASSLGHQNTEAFF. The CDR3 DNA reads as TGTGCCAGCAGCTTAGGGCACCAGAACACTGAAGCTTTCTTT. Supplemented by reference TRBV7-6 and TRBJ1-1, the full variable domain reads GAGVSQSPRYKVTKRGQDVALRCDPISGHVSLYWYRQALGQGPEFLTYFNYEAQQDKSGLPNDRFSAERPEGSISTLTIQRTEQRDSAMYRCASSLGHQNTEAFFGQGTRLTVV.

This chain uses TRBV6-1 with TRBJ1-2; D is unresolved. Germline loops: CDR1 MNHNS, CDR2 SASEGT. The length of the CDR3 is 11 residues. The V end was cut by 5 bases, the J end by 8 bases, with 9 bases between. CDR3 bases: TGTGCCAGCAGTCACTCGAGAGGCTACACCTTC. As protein: CASSHSRGYTF.

The chain joins TRBV15 to TRBJ2-5, with D maybe TRBD1 (5 bases). The CDR3 consists of 17 residues. The germline CDR1 and CDR2 sequences are LNHNV and YYDKDF (reference sequence). Trimming took off 5 bases at V and 5 bases at J, with 24 bases between the two ends. CDR3 protein: CATSPGHFSLSVETQYF. DNA for the CDR3: TGTGCCACCAGCCCAGGGCACTTCTCCCTCTCGGTTGAGACCCAGTACTTC.

The chain carries TRBV5-4 and TRBJ1-1; D call uncertain. V gave up 0 bases and J gave up 3 bases, with 12 bases separating them. The CDR3 totals 15 residues. Germline V gene data show CDR1 as SGHNT and CDR2 as YYREEE (reference sequence). Here the CDR3 DNA reads TGTGCCAGCAGCTTGGGTTTGGGAACAGACACTGAAGCTTTCTTT. Its translation is CASSLGLGTDTEAFF.

The CDR3 DNA reads TGTGCCAGCAGCCAGGCAAGGGATGAAAAACTGTTTTTT. Translated: CASSQARDEKLFF. This chain uses TRBV5-5 with TRBJ1-4; D gene uncertain. Deletions cut 4 bases from V and 6 bases from J, with 10 bases between. Germline V gene lookup returns CDR1 SGHKS and CDR2 YYEKEE (reference sequence). CDR3 length: 13 amino acids.

V and J are TRBV5-1 and TRBJ2-3, with TRBD2 identical over 16 bases. Trimming took 2 bases from V and 5 from J; bases not matched to a gene: 8. In germline, CDR1 is SGHRS, CDR2 YFSETQ. CDR3 length: 18 amino acids. The CDR3 spells CASSFQGLAGGPKDTQYF. The CDR3 coding sequence is TGCGCCAGCAGCTTCCAGGGACTAGCGGGGGGGCCAAAAGATACGCAGTATTTT.

Here the CDR3 DNA reads TGTGCCACCAGCAAGAACCATCGGACCACCTACGAGCAGTACTTC. Protein product: CATSKNHRTTYEQYF. The chain uses TRBV15 and TRBJ2-7; the D is unclear. CDR1 and CDR2 (germline): LNHNV, YYDKDF (reference sequence). The V end was cut by 4 bases, the J end by 2 bases, with 15 bases between. CDR3 length: 15 residues.

V usage is TRBV27 and J usage is TRBJ1-4; 7 bases are shared with TRBD1. Germline V gives CDR1 MNHEY, CDR2 SMNVEV (reference sequence). V shed 9 bases, J shed 8 bases, and the junction held 9 bases outside the gene matches. The CDR3 has 13 residues. CDR3 in DNA: TGTGCCAGTAAACCCCAGGGGGGGGAAAAACTGTTTTTT. Amino acid sequence: CASKPQGGEKLFF.

The V call is TRBV11-2, the J call TRBJ2-5; possible D gene TRBD1, 6 bases. The germline V gene has CDR1 SGHAT and CDR2 FQNNGV. This CDR3 is built from 16 residues. V lost 4 bases and J lost 2, with 17 bases in between. CDR3 in amino acids: CASSWRQDRGQETQYF. CDR3 DNA sequence: TGTGCCAGCAGCTGGCGACAGGACAGAGGGCAAGAGACCCAGTACTTC.

The V and J genes are TRBV25-1 and TRBJ2-3; 8 bases line up with TRBD2. CDR1 MGHDK and CDR2 SYGVNS come from the germline V gene. V lost 3 bases, J lost 4 bases, and 9 bases stayed unmatched. The CDR3 extends over 16 amino acids. Here the CDR3 reads CASSDLSSGKPDTQYF. The CDR3 bases are TGTGCCAGCAGTGATCTGAGTAGCGGGAAACCAGATACGCAGTATTTT.

J is TRBJ2-6 and V is TRBV4-1; no firm D call. Germline-derived CDR1 and CDR2 are MGHRA and YSYEKL. CDR3 length: 15 amino acids. Trimming stripped 0 bases from V and 0 bases from J, with 3 bases between. This CDR3 is CASSQEPSGANVLTF. The DNA of the CDR3 is TGCGCCAGCAGCCAAGAGCCCTCTGGGGCCAACGTCCTGACTTTC.

Details on this clone: An end of the junction differs from the germline gene, which may be a read error. The V and J genes are TRBV9 and TRBJ2-1, with D possibly being TRBD2 (6 bases). CDR3 size: 12 residues. Germline loops: CDR1 SGDLS, CDR2 YYNGEE. The CDR3 bases are TGTGCCAGCAGCGTAGTAGGCGGGGAACGGATCTTC. Residues: CASSVVGGERIF. The entire variable domain, with the rest obtained from reference TRBV9 and TRBJ2-1, is as follows: DSGVTQTPKHLITATGQRVTLRCSPRSGDLSVYWYQQSLDQGLQFLIQYYNGEERAKGNILERFSAQQFPDLHSELNLSSLELGDSALYFCASSVVGGERIFGPGTRLTVL.

This chain connects TRBV5-5 to TRBJ2-1; TRBD2 aligns across 10 bases. CDR1 is SGHKS and CDR2 is YYEKEE in the germline V gene (reference sequence). The CDR3 is 15 amino acids. V lost 5 bases, J lost 4 bases, and 6 bases stayed unmatched. The CDR3 coding sequence is TGTGCCAGCAGATTCCTAGCGGGGGATTACAATGAGCAGTTCTTC. It codes for CASRFLAGDYNEQFF.

V gene TRBV5-1 combines with J gene TRBJ1-5; a weak D match, TRBD1 (5 bases). Germline V gene lookup returns CDR1 SGHRS and CDR2 YFSETQ. The ends were cut back, 2 bases at V and 0 bases at J, with 15 bases in the middle. This CDR3 is 17 amino acids long. The CDR3 is CASSLDPTGDSNQPQHF. The CDR3 DNA follows: TGCGCCAGCAGCTTAGACCCCACAGGTGATAGCAATCAGCCCCAGCATTTT.

This clone occurred once. The chain uses TRBV19 and TRBJ1-5; D not certain. The CDR3 loop spans 14 amino acids. Looked up from germline, CDR1 is LNHDA and CDR2 is SQIVND (reference sequence). The V gene lost 5 bases and the J gene lost 6 bases, with 14 bases spanning the gap. CDR3 amino acids: CASSSDNTIQPQHF. The CDR3 DNA is TGTGCCAGTAGTTCAGACAATACAATTCAGCCCCAGCATTTT.

V usage is TRBV27 and J usage is TRBJ2-3, with D hard to call. The CDR3 spans 13 residues. Germline V gene data show CDR1 as MNHEY and CDR2 as SMNVEV (reference sequence). The ends were cut back, 7 bases at V and 4 bases at J, with 12 bases in the middle. The DNA for the CDR3 is TGTGCCAGCACCCTAATTGGGGCAGATACGCAGTATTTT. Encoded protein: CASTLIGADTQYF.

V and J are TRBV4-1 and TRBJ2-3; D is possibly TRBD1 (6 bases). The V end was cut by 3 bases, the J end by 4 bases, with 8 bases between. The CDR3 is made up of 13 amino acids. Germline loops: CDR1 MGHRA, CDR2 YSYEKL. CDR3: CASSQKGADTQYF. The CDR3 region has the DNA TGCGCCAGCAGCCAGAAGGGGGCAGATACGCAGTATTTT.

The V gene is TRBV30, the J gene TRBJ2-3, with 11 bases identical to TRBD2. CDR3 length: 16 amino acids. Germline V gene data show CDR1 as GTSNPN and CDR2 as SVGIG (reference sequence). V was clipped by 5 bases and J by 10 bases; unmatched bases: 17. CDR3 sequence reads: CAWSRIAGGQGYAQYF. In DNA, the CDR3 is TGTGCCTGGTCACGGATAGCGGGGGGGCAGGGGTATGCGCAGTATTTT.

The chain is built from TRBV6-6 and TRBJ2-6, with TRBD2 as a possible D gene (6 bases). Germline-derived CDR1 and CDR2 are MNHNY and SVGAGI (reference sequence). V shed 6 bases and J shed 3 bases, with 12 bases lying between them. The CDR3 contains 15 residues. CDR3 sequence: CASRSGGFGANVLTF. CDR3 DNA sequence: TGTGCCAGCAGGAGCGGAGGGTTTGGGGCCAACGTCCTGACTTTC.